This T cell receptor (beta chain) was identified during a study of cytomegalovirus exposure and HLA in healthy donors. This clone was observed a single time. PCR involved 60 Vbeta and 13 Jbeta primers. The repertoire was sequenced with immunoSEQ multiplex PCR; TCRdb's copy has only in-frame clones and lacks some. The repertoire holds about 200,000 clones, with around 77% as singletons. Germline V gives CDR1 MNHEY, CDR2 SMNVEV (reference sequence). The V gene end was trimmed by 2 bases and the J gene end by 5 bases; junction bases not matched to a gene: 10. CDR3 length: 17 amino acids. The V call is TRBV27, the J call TRBJ2-2, with TRBD2 matching over 8 bases. Sequencing input: PBMCs. The TCR sequence derives from a woman in her thirties in good health and CMV-seronegative. For the CDR3, the DNA is TGTGCCAGCAGTTTAAAAGCGGGGGTCGTCGGTACCGGGGAGCTGTTTTTT. Translated, it gives CASSLKAGVVGTGELFF.